One sample yielded the 14 T cell receptor beta chains listed below, sequenced in a study of immune reconstitution after stem cell transplant in scleroderma. MiXCR, run by TCRdb on the RT-PCR reads, gives a single entry per CDR3 protein. Here the sample spans 2,500 to 3,500 distinct CDR3 sequences, roughly 8.1% being singletons. The specimen was obtained before or after autologous hematopoietic stem cell transplantation (not recorded which). The receptors were gathered from a female donor with systemic sclerosis.

This clonotype was counted a few times. This chain joins TRBV5-1 and TRBJ2-3; D is possibly TRBD1 (6 bases). V was cut by 3 bases and J by 1 base, with 9 bases left in between. Germline CDR1 SGHRS, CDR2 YFSETQ. The CDR3 length is 14 residues. The CDR3 region is CASSWGLGTDTQYF. As DNA, the CDR3 is TGCGCCAGCAGCTGGGGGCTGGGCACAGATACGCAGTATTTT.

In this sample, this clonotype is medium-sized. The rearrangement links TRBV2 to TRBJ2-2; 10 bases line up with TRBD2. V shed 2 bases and J 8 bases; nucleotides not matched to a gene: 14. Germline V gene sequence: CDR1 SNHLY, CDR2 FYNNEI. This CDR3 contains 18 residues. The CDR3 region has the DNA TGTGCCAGCAGTGAAATGCTAGCGGGGGAGCCCTTTCGGGGGGAGCTGTTTTTT. Translating it yields CASSEMLAGEPFRGELFF.

This clonotype is deemed large. The V call is TRBV5-5, the J call TRBJ1-5; tentatively, D is TRBD1 (6 bases). Germline lookup yields CDR1 SGHKS and CDR2 YYEKEE (reference sequence). Trimming took off 4 bases at V and 8 bases at J, with 10 bases between the two ends. The CDR3 contains 12 residues. DNA for the CDR3: TGTGCCAGCAGCACAGGGAGCAAGCCCCAGCATTTT. This gives the protein CASSTGSKPQHF. Full variable domain (outside the CDR3, taken from reference TRBV5-5 and TRBJ1-5): DAGVTQSPTHLIKTRGQQVTLRCSPISGHKSVSWYQQVLGQGPQFIFQYYEKEERGRGNFPDRFSARQFPNYSSELNVNALLLGDSALYLCASSTGSKPQHFGDGTRLSIL.

This clonotype is medium-sized within its sample. The gene calls are TRBV6-1 and TRBJ2-7; D is unresolved. The V end lost 8 bases, the J end lost 5 bases, and 19 bases lay between the germline ends. Germline CDR1 is MNHNS and CDR2 is SASEGT. The CDR3 extends over 14 amino acids. The CDR3 loop reads CASSDKMITHEQYF. Here the CDR3 DNA reads TGTGCCAGCTCCGACAAGATGATAACCCACGAGCAGTACTTC.

This clonotype was picked up a small number of times. V and J are TRBV20-1 and TRBJ2-3; a weak D match, TRBD1 (6 bases). CDR1 DFQATT and CDR2 SNEGSKA come from the germline V gene (reference sequence). V was cut by 3 bases and J by 0 bases, with 19 bases left in between. The CDR3 runs 17 residues. CDR3 region: CSASPRQAKPSTDTQYF. CDR3 nucleotide sequence: TGCAGTGCTAGCCCCAGACAGGCCAAACCTAGCACAGATACGCAGTATTTT.

This clonotype qualifies as medium-sized. The chain uses TRBV15 and TRBJ1-1; D may be TRBD1 (5 bases). V was clipped by 5 bases and J by 6 bases, with 10 bases between them. The CDR3 has 12 residues. Germline values: CDR1 LNHNV, CDR2 YYDKDF (reference sequence). For the CDR3, the DNA is TGTGCCACCAGCCGGGGGGGTTCTGAAGCTTTCTTT. The encoded protein is CATSRGGSEAFF.

This clonotype is classed as medium-sized (0.01 to 0.1%). One end of the junction fails to match germline, which may point to a read error. The gene calls are TRBV14 and TRBJ1-1; D not certain. CDR1 is SGHDN and CDR2 is FVKESK in the germline V gene. The CDR3 runs 11 residues. CDR3 sequence reads: CASSQGDKPIF. The CDR3 coding sequence is TGTGCCAGCAGCCAAGGAGATAAACCTATCTTT. Complete variable domain (other parts from reference TRBV14 and TRBJ1-1): EAGVTQFPSHSVIEKGQTVTLRCDPISGHDNLYWYRRVMGKEIKFLLHFVKESKQDESGMPNNRFLAERTGGTYSTLKVQPAELEDSGVYFCASSQGDKPIFGQGTRLTVV.

V and J are TRBV12-3 or TRBV12-4 and TRBJ2-5; D unresolved. The V gene lost 1 base and the J gene lost 5 bases, with 5 bases spanning the gap. The length of the CDR3 is 12 residues. This CDR3 reads CASSLVGETQYF. CDR3 coding DNA: TGTGCCAGCAGTTTAGTGGGGGAGACCCAGTACTTC.

This clonotype is termed medium-sized. The chain uses TRBV11-2 and TRBJ2-2; D remains ambiguous. The CDR3 loop spans 15 amino acids. Trimming removed 4 bases from V and 0 bases from J, with 9 bases in between. Germline values: CDR1 SGHAT, CDR2 FQNNGV. DNA for the CDR3: TGTGCCAGCAGCTCCGACACAGCGAACACCGGGGAGCTGTTTTTT. Protein product: CASSSDTANTGELFF.

By share of the sample, this clonotype is medium-sized (0.01 to 0.1%). This rearrangement joins TRBV29-1 to TRBJ1-3, with 7 positions matching TRBD1. CDR3 length equals 13 residues. J gave up 2 bases and V 7 bases, and 5 bases lay outside the gene matches. Per germline, CDR1 SQVTM and CDR2 ANQGSEA. This CDR3 is CSGRGQTGNTIYF. As DNA, the CDR3 is TGCAGCGGCCGGGGACAGACTGGAAACACCATATATTTT.

In this sample, this clonotype is medium-sized. This chain joins TRBV7-3 and TRBJ2-5, with D possibly TRBD1 on 5 matching bases. Between the trimmed V and J ends, which lost 8 bases and 5 bases, there was a span of 15 bases. This CDR3 spans 13 amino acids. The germline gives CDR1 SGHTA, CDR2 FQGTGA. CDR3 amino acids: CASATGSGETQYF. CDR3 sequence (DNA): TGTGCCAGCGCTACAGGTTCAGGGGAGACCCAGTACTTC.

This clonotype is large (0.1 to 1%). The V call is TRBV5-1, the J call TRBJ1-2; no definite D call. CDR1 is SGHRS and CDR2 is YFSETQ in the germline V gene. Trimming cost V 4 bases and J 7 bases, with 20 bases left between them. This CDR3 has 15 amino acids. CDR3 sequence reads: CASSPEGRRIGGYTF. As DNA, the CDR3 is TGCGCCAGCAGCCCGGAAGGACGGAGGATTGGTGGCTACACCTTC.

CDR3 in amino acids: CASSPYQRGVQETQYF. CDR3 bases: TGCGCCAGCAGCCCCTATCAGCGGGGGGTTCAAGAGACCCAGTACTTC. V usage is TRBV5-1 and J usage is TRBJ2-5, with 9 bases lining up with TRBD2. The CDR3 is 16 amino acids. The V and J ends lost 4 bases and 2 bases, in that order; junction bases with no gene match: 9. The V gene's germline CDR1 is SGHRS and CDR2 YFSETQ.

Judged by abundance, this clonotype is medium-sized. The chain joins TRBV2 to TRBJ2-3; 14 nucleotides line up with TRBD2. The CDR3 extends over 16 amino acids. Germline V gives CDR1 SNHLY, CDR2 FYNNEI. Germline trimming cut 7 bases from V and 4 bases from J; bases unmatched to any gene: 7. CDR3 in amino acids: CASKTSGGARADTQYF. The CDR3 nucleotides are TGTGCCAGCAAGACTAGCGGGGGGGCCAGGGCAGATACGCAGTATTTT. Combining the CDR3 with reference TRBV2 and TRBJ2-3 gives the whole variable domain EPEVTQTPSHQVTQMGQEVILRCVPISNHLYFYWYRQILGQKVEFLVSFYNNEISEKSEIFDDQFSVERPDGSNFTLKIRSTKLEDSAMYFCASKTSGGARADTQYFGPGTRLTVL.